This TCR beta chain was found in a study of CD8+ T cells in alopecia areata. CDR1 and CDR2 (germline): SEHNR, FQNEAQ (reference sequence). This CDR3 region has 12 residues. V was trimmed by 4 bases and J by 5 bases, leaving 8 bases between them. Treatment given: oral pan-JAK inhibitor, 5-10 mg twice daily. Sequencing used cDNA as its template, made by extracting RNA and reverse transcribing it. Using immunoSEQ multiplex PCR, the repertoire was profiled, and TCRdb retains in-frame clones only, with some absent. The profile shows around 300,000 clones, about three fifths of them singletons. Points from the study as a whole: The link between baseline CD8+ expansion and response remains uncertain with one nonresponder.

Comment on this clone: The antigen remains unidentified.

The chain combines TRBV7-9 with TRBJ1-2; D remains ambiguous. The sequence was obtained from a human donor with alopecia areata. The sequencing used CD4+ T cells sorted from blood, collected around week 54, from a patient treated with tofacitinib. The CDR3: CASSWDPYGYTF. The CDR3 DNA is TGTGCCAGCAGCTGGGATCCATATGGCTACACCTTC.